The rows below give T cell receptor beta chains drawn from one sample of a study of post-analysis software for immune sequencing data. One entry per CDR3 protein, called by TCRdb with MiXCR from the PCR reads. This table holds more than 350,000 distinct CDR3 sequences, 39% found once. Material for sequencing was blood. The receptors were sampled from a girl aged 2-10 years with multiple sclerosis. The CDR3 runs from the conserved cysteine through the conserved F or W. D genes are given only for firm matches. Some rows have no size entry. The others give once, few or many, or a class for an expanded clone.

V gene,CDR3 length,clone size,D gene,J gene,CDR3 DNA,CDR3 protein
TRBV24-1,15,few,.,TRBJ2-2,TGTGCCACCAGTGTTGGGACTCTCACCACCGGGGAGCGGTTTTTT,CATSVGTLTTGERFF
TRBV7-2,11,few,.,TRBJ1-1,TGTGCCAGCACCCGCGTGGGTGAAGCTTTCTTT,CASTRVGEAFF
TRBV5-6,11,few,.,TRBJ2-1,TGTGCCAGCAGCTCCGGGGCTGGGCAGTTCTTC,CASSSGAGQFF
TRBV20-1,16,.,TRBD2,TRBJ2-1,TGCAGTGCCCCCAGGCCTTCTAGCGGGACCTACAATGAGCAGTTCTTC,CSAPRPSSGTYNEQFF
TRBV28,17,.,TRBD1,TRBJ2-7,TGTGCCAGCAGTTTACACCCCGGGACAGGGGAGAACTACGAGCAGTACTTC,CASSLHPGTGENYEQYF
TRBV5-1,15,.,.,TRBJ1-1,TGCGCCAGCAGCTTGTTTGCATCCACGAACACTGAAGCTTTCTTT,CASSLFASTNTEAFF
TRBV7-2,16,few,TRBD2,TRBJ2-1,TGTGCCAGCAGCTCCCCAGCGGGAGTTGCCTACAATGAGCAGTTCTTC,CASSSPAGVAYNEQFF
TRBV5-1,14,.,.,TRBJ2-7,TGCGCCAGCAGCATAGGGCTGAGCTCCTACGAGCAGTACTTC,CASSIGLSSYEQYF
TRBV5-5,16,few,.,TRBJ2-1,TGTGCCAGCAGCTCGGCCGGGACATTTCCCAACAATGAGCAGTTCTTC,CASSSAGTFPNNEQFF
TRBV28,17,.,TRBD1,TRBJ2-7,TGTGCCAGCAGTTTATCCGGGACAGGGGGATTAAAGTACGAGCAGTACTTC,CASSLSGTGGLKYEQYF
TRBV5-4,17,few,TRBD1,TRBJ1-4,TGTGCCAGCAGCCCCGGGACAGGGATCGGGCCCACTGAAAAACTGTTTTTT,CASSPGTGIGPTEKLFF
TRBV12-3/TRBV12-4,14,.,.,TRBJ2-3,TGTGCCAGCAGTTGCGCGGGGAGCACAGATACGCAGTATTTT,CASSCAGSTDTQYF
TRBV10-3,14,.,.,TRBJ2-3,TGTGCCATCAGTGAAAGCAGGAGCACAGATACGCAGTATTTT,CAISESRSTDTQYF
TRBV2,13,few,.,TRBJ1-6,TGTGCCAGCATGCCCTTGACTAATTCACCCCTCCACTTT,CASMPLTNSPLHF
TRBV20-1,13,.,.,TRBJ2-3,TGCAGTGCCCAGTCAAGCGGCGTCCATACGCAGTATTTT,CSAQSSGVHTQYF
TRBV12-3/TRBV12-4,13,few,.,TRBJ2-6,TGTGCCAGCCGAGCGGCTGGGGCCAACGTCCTGACTTTC,CASRAAGANVLTF
TRBV29-1,20,few,TRBD2,TRBJ2-1,TGCAGCGTTGAAGATTCACCGGGACTAGCGGGAGGGGTCGCCTACAATGAGCAGTTCTTC,CSVEDSPGLAGGVAYNEQFF
TRBV5-6,14,many,.,TRBJ1-1,TGTGCCAGCAGCTTTCAGGGGTTCGACACTGAAGCTTTCTTT,CASSFQGFDTEAFF
TRBV7-9,14,.,TRBD1,TRBJ1-1,TGTGCCAGCAGGCCCCCCGGACAGGGTGGTGAAGCTTTCTTT,CASRPPGQGGEAFF
TRBV5-1,16,few,TRBD2,TRBJ2-3,TGCGCCAGCAGCCCGGGACTAGCGAGGGGGAAAGATACGCAGTATTTT,CASSPGLARGKDTQYF
TRBV10-3,13,few,TRBD1,TRBJ2-1,TGTGCCATCAGCGACAGGGGGTCCAATGAGCAGTTCTTC,CAISDRGSNEQFF
TRBV28,15,once,TRBD2,TRBJ2-1,TGTGCCAGCAGTACGGGACTAGCGCCTTACAATGAGCAGTTCTTC,CASSTGLAPYNEQFF
TRBV6-6,15,many,TRBD1,TRBJ2-7,TGTGCCAGCAGGTCTCCCGGGACAGGGGGGCGCGAGCAGTACTTC,CASRSPGTGGREQYF
TRBV7-9,14,few,TRBD1,TRBJ2-5,TGTGCCAGCAGCCAGACAGGGGGCGAAAGGACCCAGTACTTC,CASSQTGGERTQYF
TRBV10-1,15,.,.,TRBJ2-2,TGCGCCAGCAGTGAGACTCACAGCCTCACCGGGGAGCTGTTTTTT,CASSETHSLTGELFF
TRBV28,11,few,.,TRBJ2-7,TGTGCCAGCAATGGGGGGTACGAGCAGTACTTC,CASNGGYEQYF
TRBV20-1,10,.,.,TRBJ1-2,TGCAGTGCTTACGGAACCAGCTACACCTTC,CSAYGTSYTF
TRBV14,12,.,.,TRBJ2-7,TGTGCCAGCAGCCAAGTTCTTTACGAGCAGTACTTC,CASSQVLYEQYF
TRBV20-1,17,.,TRBD2,TRBJ2-4,TGCAGTGCTAGAGATTCCGGGCCTAGCGGGGTCAAAAACATTCAGTACTTC,CSARDSGPSGVKNIQYF
TRBV12-3/TRBV12-4,14,.,.,TRBJ2-3,TGTGCCAGCAGTTTCGGCGGGTACACAGATACGCAGTATTTT,CASSFGGYTDTQYF
TRBV7-9,14,.,.,TRBJ1-5,TGTGCCAGCAGCCAACAAGATAGCAATCAGCCCCAGCATTTT,CASSQQDSNQPQHF
TRBV27,13,.,TRBD1,TRBJ2-7,TGTGCCAGCAGTTCGGGACAGGGAGACGAGCAGTACTTC,CASSSGQGDEQYF
TRBV6-2/TRBV6-3,14,.,.,TRBJ2-7,TGTGCCAGCAGTTATAACAGGGAGGACTACGAGCAGTACTTC,CASSYNREDYEQYF
TRBV29-1,13,.,.,TRBJ2-7,TGCAGCGGCAAGAAACGGGGCTCCTACGAGCAGTACTTC,CSGKKRGSYEQYF
TRBV12-3/TRBV12-4,11,.,.,TRBJ2-3,TGTGCCAGCAGGGTCTCCGATACGCAGTATTTT,CASRVSDTQYF
TRBV28,14,.,.,TRBJ2-1,TGTGCCAGCAGTTCCCTCACGCATTACAATGAGCAGTTCTTC,CASSSLTHYNEQFF
TRBV5-5,15,few,.,TRBJ2-7,TGTGCCAGCAGCATTCGGACGGGAAGCTCCTACGAGCAGTACTTC,CASSIRTGSSYEQYF
TRBV28,17,.,.,TRBJ2-1,TGTGCCAGCAGTTTACGCGGGACACCAATAGGGGACAATGAGCAGTTCTTC,CASSLRGTPIGDNEQFF
TRBV6-4,12,many,.,TRBJ1-2,TGTGCCACCCCGGGCCCTAACTATGGCTACACCTTC,CATPGPNYGYTF